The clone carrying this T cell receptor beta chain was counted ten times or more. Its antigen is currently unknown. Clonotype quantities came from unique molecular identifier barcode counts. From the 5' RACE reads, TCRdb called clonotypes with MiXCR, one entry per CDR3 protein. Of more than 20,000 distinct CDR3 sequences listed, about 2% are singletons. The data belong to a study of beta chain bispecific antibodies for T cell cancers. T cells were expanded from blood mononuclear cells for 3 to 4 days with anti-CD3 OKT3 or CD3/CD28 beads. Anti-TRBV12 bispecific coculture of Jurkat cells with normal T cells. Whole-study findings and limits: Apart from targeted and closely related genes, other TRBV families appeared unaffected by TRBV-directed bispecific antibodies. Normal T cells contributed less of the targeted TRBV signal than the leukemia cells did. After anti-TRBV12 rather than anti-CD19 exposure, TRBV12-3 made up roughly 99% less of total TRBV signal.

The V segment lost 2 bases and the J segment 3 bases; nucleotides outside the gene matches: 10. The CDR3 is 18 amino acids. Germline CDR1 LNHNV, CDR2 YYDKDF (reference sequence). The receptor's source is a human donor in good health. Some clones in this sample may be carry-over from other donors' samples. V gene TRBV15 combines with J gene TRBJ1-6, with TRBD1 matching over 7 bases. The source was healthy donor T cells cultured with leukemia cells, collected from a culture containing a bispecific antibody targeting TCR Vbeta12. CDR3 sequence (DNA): TGTGCCACCAGCAGACCCACGGAGGGACAGCTCTATAATTCACCCCTCCACTTT. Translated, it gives CATSRPTEGQLYNSPLHF.